The clone carrying this T cell receptor beta chain was detected only once. TCRdb keeps only in-frame clones here, not all; method: immunoSEQ multiplex PCR. There are just over 25,000 clones in the sample; around 81% occur only once, and 0.25% to 0.4% lies in the top ten. The record originates from a study of STAT5B mutations in CD4+ large granular lymphocyte leukemia. Sequencing was carried out using CD4+ T cells from blood buffy coats. The TCR comes from a human donor in good health.

The CDR3 reads CASSLTMRGPAFF. CDR3 DNA sequence: TGTGCCAGCAGCTTAACGATGCGGGGCCCCGCGTTCTTC. This chain links TRBV7-3 with TRBJ2-1; tentative D call: TRBD2 (6 bases). Germline V gives CDR1 SGHTA, CDR2 FQGTGA. The CDR3 runs 13 residues. The V end was cut by 0 bases, the J end by 15 bases, with 15 bases between. The whole variable domain, filled in from reference TRBV7-3 and TRBJ2-1, reads GAGVSQTPSNKVTEKGKYVELRCDPISGHTALYWYRQSLGQGPEFLIYFQGTGAADDSGLPNDRFFAVRPEGSVSTLKIQRTERGDSAVYLCASSLTMRGPAFFGPGTRLTVL.